This T cell receptor (beta chain) stems from a study of blood T cell repertoires in COVID-19. Residents of 20 to 25 US areas, aged about 18 to 89 years, made up the participants. Allocation to cohorts depended on clinical history reported by the participants. Contact with a PCR-confirmed or clinician-diagnosed COVID-19 case occurred within 2 weeks of entry. The CDR3 totals 12 residues. Germline values: CDR1 LNHDA, CDR2 SQIVND (reference sequence). Trimming pared 1 base from V and 6 bases from J, leaving 6 bases between. Study processing details: Amplification of reference gene primers provided the estimated nucleated cell counts. The table came from immunoSEQ multiplex PCR; TCRdb's copy has only in-frame clones and leaves some out. The V and J calls and clone size were taken over from that table, and D and trimming were inferred from the DNA. The table includes approximately 220,000 clones, under 90% detected once.

This chain joins TRBV19 and TRBJ1-2; D unclear. The receptor comes from a woman between 45 and 60 years old who had been exposed to COVID-19. The sequenced material came from PBMCs or T cells enriched from blood (not recorded which). The DNA of the CDR3 is TGTGCCAGTAGTATAGGAGCGAATGGCTACACCTTC. It encodes CASSIGANGYTF.